Listed below are T cell receptor beta chains from one sample, sequenced in a study of cytomegalovirus exposure and HLA in healthy donors. TCRdb keeps only in-frame clones here, not all; method: immunoSEQ multiplex PCR. The table lists roughly 120,000 clones, about two thirds of them singletons. Input material: PBMCs. Receptor source: a man aged 55 to 70 in good health and CMV-seropositive. Both conserved end residues are part of each CDR3. The D gene is left open where the match is weak. Size values are once, few and many counts, or a class for expanded clones, and some rows have none.

abundance	d_gene	v_gene	len	j_gene	CDR3aa	CDR3nt
few	-	TRBV6-1	15	TRBJ1-5	CASSFSQGNGQPQHF	TGTGCCAGCAGTTTTTCACAGGGAAACGGACAGCCCCAGCATTTT
-	TRBD2	TRBV11-3	15	TRBJ2-5	CASSFGLANQETQYF	TGTGCCAGCAGCTTCGGACTAGCAAATCAGGAGACCCAGTACTTC
-	-	TRBV5-8	16	TRBJ2-1	CASSLGSVGSYNEQFF	TGTGCCAGCAGCTTGGGTAGCGTGGGCTCCTACAATGAGCAGTTCTTC
-	-	TRBV6-5	15	TRBJ2-7	CASRWARGAGGEQYF	TGTGCCAGCAGGTGGGCTCGGGGAGCCGGTGGCGAGCAGTACTTC
-	TRBD1	TRBV11-2	15	TRBJ1-1	CASSSTTGFGTEAFF	TGTGCCAGCAGCTCCACGACAGGGTTTGGAACTGAAGCTTTCTTT
-	-	TRBV5-1	11	TRBJ1-1	CASSLGLEAFF	TGCGCCAGCAGCTTGGGACTGGAAGCTTTCTTT
-	TRBD1	TRBV19	15	TRBJ1-5	CASSIGDRDNQPQHF	TGTGCCAGTAGTATAGGGGACAGAGATAATCAGCCCCAGCATTTT
-	-	TRBV18	12	TRBJ2-7	CASSPQASEQYF	TGTGCCAGCTCACCCCAAGCTTCCGAGCAGTACTTC
-	-	TRBV15	13	TRBJ2-3	CATSTGVRDTQYF	TGTGCCACCAGCACGGGGGTAAGGGATACGCAGTATTTT
-	TRBD1	TRBV9	17	TRBJ1-1	CASSVAGQGDRPQEAFF	TGTGCCAGCAGCGTTGCTGGACAGGGGGACAGACCTCAGGAAGCTTTCTTT
-	-	TRBV29-1	14	TRBJ1-2	CSAALIGGIYGYTF	TGCAGCGCCGCCTTGATAGGAGGGATCTATGGCTACACCTTC
-	TRBD2	TRBV6-6	14	TRBJ2-5	CASSYLAGQETQYF	TGTGCCAGCAGTTATTTAGCGGGACAAGAGACCCAGTACTTC
-	TRBD1	TRBV6-1	15	TRBJ2-2	CASSVRDREPGELFF	TGTGCCAGCAGTGTGCGGGACAGGGAGCCCGGGGAGCTGTTTTTT
-	-	TRBV18	14	TRBJ2-7	CASSQQGDAYEQYF	TGTGCCAGCTCACAACAGGGTGATGCCTACGAGCAGTACTTC
once	-	TRBV7-3	14	TRBJ2-2	CASSSSLNTGELFF	TGTGCCAGCAGCTCAAGCCTAAACACCGGGGAGCTGTTTTTT
-	-	TRBV29-1	14	TRBJ1-2	CSVEGEGVSYGYTF	TGCAGCGTTGAAGGGGAGGGGGTAAGCTATGGCTACACCTTC
-	-	TRBV5-1	18	TRBJ1-4	CASSLRGTPSVANEKLFF	TGCGCCAGCAGCTTGAGGGGGACCCCTAGTGTGGCTAATGAAAAACTGTTTTTT
-	TRBD2	TRBV10-2	15	TRBJ2-1	CASSESSGGADEQFF	TGCGCCAGCAGTGAATCTAGCGGGGGGGCCGATGAGCAGTTCTTC
-	TRBD1	TRBV19	14	TRBJ1-2	CASKVGQTNYGYTF	TGTGCCAGTAAGGTGGGACAGACTAACTATGGCTACACCTTC
-	TRBD2	TRBV7-3	19	TRBJ2-2	CASSLAPTSGGFSTGELFF	TGTGCCAGCAGCTTAGCCCCGACTAGCGGGGGTTTTAGCACCGGGGAGCTGTTTTTT
-	-	TRBV5-1	15	TRBJ1-1	CASSLVGAGITEAFF	TGCGCCAGCAGCTTGGTAGGGGCTGGAATCACTGAAGCTTTCTTT
-	-	TRBV28	14	TRBJ2-2	CASSSGTSTGELFF	TGTGCCAGCAGTTCCGGGACAAGCACCGGGGAGCTGTTTTTT
-	-	TRBV4-2	15	TRBJ1-2	CASSQEGGRGYGYTF	TGTGCCAGCAGCCAAGAAGGAGGGCGGGGCTATGGCTACACCTTC